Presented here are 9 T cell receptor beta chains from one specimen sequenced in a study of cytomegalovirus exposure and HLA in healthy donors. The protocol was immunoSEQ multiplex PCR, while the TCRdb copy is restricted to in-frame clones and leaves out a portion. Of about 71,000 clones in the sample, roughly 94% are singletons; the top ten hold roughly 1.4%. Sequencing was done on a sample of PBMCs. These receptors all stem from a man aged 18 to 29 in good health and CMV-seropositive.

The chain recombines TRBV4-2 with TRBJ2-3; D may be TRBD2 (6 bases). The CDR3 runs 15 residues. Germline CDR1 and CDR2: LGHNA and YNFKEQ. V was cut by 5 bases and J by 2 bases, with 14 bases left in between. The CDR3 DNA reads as TGTGCCAGCAGCTCCCGGGACTCTGCCACAGATACGCAGTATTTT. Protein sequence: CASSSRDSATDTQYF.

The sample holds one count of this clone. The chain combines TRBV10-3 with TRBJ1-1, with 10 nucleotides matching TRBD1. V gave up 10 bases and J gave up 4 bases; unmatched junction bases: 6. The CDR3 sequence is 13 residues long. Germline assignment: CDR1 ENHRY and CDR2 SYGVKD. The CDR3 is CATGTGVSTEAFF. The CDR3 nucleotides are TGTGCCACCGGGACAGGGGTGAGCACTGAAGCTTTCTTT.

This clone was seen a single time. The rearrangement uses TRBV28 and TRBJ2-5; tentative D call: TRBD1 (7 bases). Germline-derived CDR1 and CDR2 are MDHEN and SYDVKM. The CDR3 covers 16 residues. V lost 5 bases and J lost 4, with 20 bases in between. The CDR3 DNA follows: TGTGCCAGCAGTCCCCGGGGCCAGGGGGGTTCAGAGACCCAGTACTTC. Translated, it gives CASSPRGQGGSETQYF.

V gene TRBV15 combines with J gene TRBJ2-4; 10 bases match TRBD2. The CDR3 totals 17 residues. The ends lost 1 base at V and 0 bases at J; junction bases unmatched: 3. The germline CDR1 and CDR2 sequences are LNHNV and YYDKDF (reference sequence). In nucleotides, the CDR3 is TGTGCCACCAGCAGAGCCTTAGCGGGAGGAGCCAAAAACATTCAGTACTTC. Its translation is CATSRALAGGAKNIQYF.

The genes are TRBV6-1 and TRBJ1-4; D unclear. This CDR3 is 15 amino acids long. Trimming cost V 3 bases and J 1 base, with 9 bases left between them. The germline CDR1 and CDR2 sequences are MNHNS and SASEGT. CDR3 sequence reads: CASSENGRTNEKLFF. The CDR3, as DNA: TGTGCCAGCAGTGAGAACGGGAGAACTAATGAAAAACTGTTTTTT.

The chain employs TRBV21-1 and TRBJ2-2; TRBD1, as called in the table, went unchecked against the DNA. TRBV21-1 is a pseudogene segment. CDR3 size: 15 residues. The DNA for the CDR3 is TGTGCCAGCAGGGAAGACAGGGGAGAAACCGGGGAGCTGTTTTTT. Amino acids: CASREDRGETGELFF.

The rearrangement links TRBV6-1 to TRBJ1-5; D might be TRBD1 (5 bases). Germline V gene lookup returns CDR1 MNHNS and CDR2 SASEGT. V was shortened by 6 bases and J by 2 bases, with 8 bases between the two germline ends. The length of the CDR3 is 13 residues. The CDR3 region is CASRGQGNQPQHF. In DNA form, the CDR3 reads TGTGCCAGCAGGGGGCAAGGCAATCAGCCCCAGCATTTT.

The DNA of the CDR3 is TGTGCCAGCAGCAGAGGGAGAACAGATACGCAGTATTTT. As protein: CASSRGRTDTQYF. The V call is TRBV7-3, the J call TRBJ2-3; a possible D gene is TRBD2 (5 bases). The CDR3 sequence is 13 residues long. In germline, CDR1 is SGHTA, CDR2 FQGTGA. Trimming pared 5 bases from V and 3 bases from J, leaving 9 bases between.

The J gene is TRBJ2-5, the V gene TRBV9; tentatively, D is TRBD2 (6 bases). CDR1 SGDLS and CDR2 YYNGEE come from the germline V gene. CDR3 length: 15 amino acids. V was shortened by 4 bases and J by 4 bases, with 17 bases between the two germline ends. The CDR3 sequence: CASSPYTGTAETQYF. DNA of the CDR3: TGTGCCAGCAGCCCATATACCGGGACTGCAGAGACCCAGTACTTC.